This passage covers 32 T cell receptor beta chains from one sample sequenced in a study of read filtering for tumor transcriptome and immune sequencing. From 300 to 450 ng of RNA, a library with molecular barcoded alpha/delta and beta/gamma adaptors was made. From the reads, TCRdb called clonotypes with MiXCR, one entry per CDR3 protein. The sample records 37,000 or so distinct CDR3 sequences, approximately 14% being singletons. The source material was a population of CD138-negative cells sorted from bone marrow. Source of these receptors: a donor over 35 with multiple myeloma.

This clonotype has ten or more counts. The chain joins TRBV20-1 to TRBJ2-3, with 7 positions matching TRBD1. Germline V gene sequence: CDR1 DFQATT, CDR2 SNEGSKA (reference sequence). The CDR3 covers 13 residues. J gave up 4 bases and V 3 bases, and 4 bases lay outside the gene matches. CDR3 in DNA: TGCAGTGCTAGTGACAGGGTATCAGATACGCAGTATTTT. Its protein is CSASDRVSDTQYF.

The chain is built from TRBV25-1 and TRBJ2-2; TRBD1 aligns across 7 bases. The V gene end was trimmed by 10 bases and the J gene end by 3 bases; junction bases not matched to a gene: 11. Germline V gives CDR1 MGHDK, CDR2 SYGVNS. This CDR3 region has 15 residues. The CDR3 loop is CANMGRGQDTGELFF. The CDR3 DNA reads as TGTGCCAACATGGGTAGGGGGCAGGACACCGGGGAGCTGTTTTTT.

This clonotype appeared many times. J is TRBJ2-3 and V is TRBV20-1, with a weak D call TRBD2 (6 bases). Germline CDR1 and CDR2: DFQATT and SNEGSKA (reference sequence). There are 15 residues in the CDR3. Trimming pared 0 bases from V and 2 bases from J, leaving 12 bases between. CDR3 protein: CSARDRRDDTDTQYF. For the CDR3, the DNA is TGCAGTGCTAGAGATCGGAGGGATGACACAGATACGCAGTATTTT.

This clonotype counts as medium-sized. The J gene is TRBJ2-1, the V gene TRBV7-2; 8 nucleotides align to TRBD1. The V gene end was trimmed by 5 bases and the J gene end by 1 base; junction bases not matched to a gene: 4. Germline lookup yields CDR1 SGHTA and CDR2 FQGNSA. The CDR3 contains 15 residues. The CDR3 region has the DNA TGTGCCAGCAGCCCGGGACAGGCATCCTACAATGAGCAGTTCTTC. Translation: CASSPGQASYNEQFF.

The table lists this clonotype with many counts. One end of the junction fails to match germline, which may point to a read error. The genes are TRBV7-9 and TRBJ1-2; D is ambiguous. The CDR3 consists of 12 residues. CDR1 and CDR2 from the germline V gene are SEHNR and FQNEAQ (reference sequence). The CDR3 here is CASSLGTRPCYF. The CDR3 DNA follows: TGTGCCAGCAGCTTAGGGACGCGCCCTTGTTACTTC.

Many counts were recorded for this clonotype. The rearrangement joins TRBV5-1 to TRBJ2-2; TRBD2 is a possible D gene (7 bases). This CDR3 has 16 residues. CDR1 and CDR2 (germline): SGHRS, YFSETQ. V was trimmed by 4 bases and J by 0 bases, leaving 13 bases between them. Here the CDR3 DNA reads TGCGCCAGCAGCCCAAGGGGGGGTGCGAACACCGGGGAGCTGTTTTTT. It is translated as CASSPRGGANTGELFF.

On this clonotype itself: This sequence is one base from a far larger clone and is likely a read error. Here the CDR3 omits its conserved ending phenylalanine or tryptophan, so a read error is the likely source. No DNA is shown, since the ends of the CDR3 on it are uncertain; the CDR3 is the one TCRdb lists. V usage is TRBV3-2 and J usage is TRBJ2-3; the table's TRBD1 call for D was not verified on the DNA. TRBV3-2 is assigned pseudogene status. The CDR3 adds up to 15 amino acids, both ends counted. The CDR3 sequence: CASSHHYPPGDTQYL.

Ten or more counts support this clonotype. The rearrangement joins TRBV29-1 to TRBJ2-1, with 10 bases that match TRBD2. Trimming cost V 4 bases and J 7 bases; bases outside gene matches: 4. The CDR3 contains 13 residues. CDR1 SQVTM and CDR2 ANQGSEA come from the germline V gene. CDR3 region: CSVVAGGINEQFF. CDR3 nucleotide sequence: TGCAGCGTTGTAGCGGGAGGTATTAATGAGCAGTTCTTC.

There are many counts of this clonotype. This chain links TRBV29-1 with TRBJ2-5; D is unclear. This CDR3 region has 12 residues. The germline V gene has CDR1 SQVTM and CDR2 ANQGSEA. V dropped 7 bases and J dropped 4 bases, with 13 bases sitting between them. The chain's CDR3 is CSGLARTETQYF. DNA for the CDR3: TGCAGCGGGTTGGCCAGGACAGAGACCCAGTACTTC.

This clonotype has more than one count but fewer than ten. The chain joins TRBV10-3 to TRBJ2-1; D might be TRBD1 (9 bases). The CDR3 contains 17 residues. Trimming stripped 9 bases from V and 5 bases from J, with 26 bases between. CDR1 ENHRY and CDR2 SYGVKD come from the germline V gene. The DNA for the CDR3 is TGTGCCATGGGGAGAGGGGGACAGGGACTAGGTCACAATGAGCAGTTCTTC. Its translation: CAMGRGGQGLGHNEQFF.

This clonotype occurred many times. The chain is built from TRBV3-1 and TRBJ1-1; D is possibly TRBD1 (5 bases). CDR3 length equals 12 residues. V was clipped by 0 bases and J by 10 bases, with 9 bases between them. The germline V gene has CDR1 LGHDT and CDR2 YNNKEL (reference sequence). This CDR3 is CASSQDWGVAFF. The CDR3 DNA reads TGTGCCAGCAGCCAAGATTGGGGGGTAGCTTTCTTT.

Of note for this clonotype: It differs at one base from a far larger clone, so likely a read error. The V gene is TRBV7-9, the J gene TRBJ2-7; perhaps D is TRBD1 or TRBD2 (5 bases each). The end of the DNA is better explained by TRBJ2-1, so the J call may be wrong. CDR1 is SEHNR and CDR2 is FQNEAQ in the germline V gene (reference sequence). The CDR3 spans 13 residues. Written as DNA, the CDR3 is TGTGCCAGCAGCTTTGGGGGATTGGGCGAGCAGTTCTTC. Protein product: CASSFGGLGEQFF.

This clonotype has a count of ten or more. The chain recombines TRBV6-2 or TRBV6-3 with TRBJ1-4; perhaps TRBD1 as D (5 bases). Germline V gives CDR1 MNHEY, CDR2 SVGEGT. The V and J ends lost 6 bases and 8 bases respectively, with 16 bases between them. The CDR3 is 14 amino acids. CDR3 sequence: CASSRDLSAEKLFF. In nucleotides, the CDR3 is TGTGCCAGCAGCCGGGACTTGTCGGCAGAAAAACTGTTTTTT.

This clonotype came up many times. CDR3 coding DNA: TGTGCCAGCAGCCGATCAGGGGTCATGAACACTGAAGCTTTCTTT. Translated: CASSRSGVMNTEAFF. This chain uses TRBV7-2 with TRBJ1-1; D perhaps matches TRBD1 (6 bases). CDR1 and CDR2 from the germline V gene are SGHTA and FQGNSA. This CDR3 is 15 amino acids long. V was cut by 5 bases and J by 0 bases, with 13 bases left in between.

This clonotype was seen a few times. The germline gene is not matched at one end of the junction; a read error may be the cause. The V and J genes are TRBV6-1 and TRBJ2-1; 11 positions agree with TRBD2. The CDR3 covers 17 residues. CDR1 and CDR2 from the germline V gene are MNHNS and SASEGT. CDR3: CASSEAVAGGSYNGQFF. The CDR3 nucleotides are TGTGCCAGCAGTGAAGCGGTAGCGGGAGGGTCCTACAATGGGCAGTTCTTC.

In its sample, this clonotype was seen many times. The chain has TRBV6-1 and TRBJ1-5; D uncertain. The CDR3 sequence is 16 residues long. The V and J ends lost 3 bases and 1 base respectively, with 13 bases between them. The germline V gene has CDR1 MNHNS and CDR2 SASEGT. CDR3 sequence: CASSDRRVRSNQPQHF. The DNA of the CDR3 is TGTGCCAGCAGTGATAGGAGGGTTAGAAGCAATCAGCCCCAGCATTTT.

There are many counts of this clonotype. The chain links TRBV7-9 to TRBJ2-7; maybe TRBD2 (5 bases). The CDR3 has 16 amino acids. Germline V gives CDR1 SEHNR, CDR2 FQNEAQ (reference sequence). Between the trimmed V and J ends, which lost 3 bases and 0 bases, there was a span of 15 bases. The CDR3 sequence is CASSFGGPHFSYEQYF. DNA of the CDR3: TGTGCCAGCAGCTTCGGAGGACCCCACTTCTCCTACGAGCAGTACTTC.

This clonotype has more than one count but fewer than ten. The junction departs from the called germline gene at one end, perhaps through a read error. The chain uses TRBV5-1 and TRBJ2-3; 8 bases align to TRBD1. Germline V CDR1 and CDR2: SGHRS, YFSETQ. The length of the CDR3 is 17 residues. CDR3 in amino acids: CASSFGQGLISTNTQYF. CDR3 nucleotide sequence: TGCGCCAGCAGCTTCGGACAGGGCCTAATAAGCACAAATACGCAGTATTTT.

This clonotype was seen repeatedly, ten times or more. V is TRBV29-1 and J is TRBJ2-1, with D possibly being TRBD2 (5 bases). This CDR3 is 13 amino acids long. Germline values: CDR1 SQVTM, CDR2 ANQGSEA. The V end was cut by 7 bases, the J end by 6 bases, with 16 bases between. The CDR3 coding sequence is TGCAGCGCCGCCCCTGCGGCGGGCAATGAGCAGTTCTTC. Its protein product is CSAAPAAGNEQFF.

This clonotype was counted between two and nine times. The rearrangement links TRBV5-1 to TRBJ2-5; weak D call: TRBD1 (5 bases). Trimming shortened V by 1 base and J by 5 bases, and 15 bases separated the two germline ends. The germline gives CDR1 SGHRS, CDR2 YFSETQ. The CDR3 consists of 15 residues. The CDR3 bases are TGCGCCAGCAGCTTGACCTTCAGGGTAGGGGAGACCCAGTACTTC. This translates into CASSLTFRVGETQYF.

The table lists this clonotype with many counts. The chain uses TRBV4-1 and TRBJ1-6, with D possibly matching TRBD1 (5 bases). The CDR3 consists of 17 residues. Germline CDR1 is MGHRA and CDR2 is YSYEKL. Trimming removed 0 bases from V and 6 bases from J, with 15 bases in between. DNA of the CDR3: TGCGCCAGCAGCCAAGATCCTGTTGGGACTGTTAATTCACCCCTCCACTTT. As protein: CASSQDPVGTVNSPLHF.

This clonotype has at least ten counts. V gene TRBV4-3 combines with J gene TRBJ2-3, with no clear D. The CDR3 is 15 amino acids. Trimming removed 2 bases at V and 4 bases at J, with 13 bases between. Germline V gene data show CDR1 as LGHNA and CDR2 as YSLEER. CDR3 protein: CASSQMADWADTQYF. The CDR3, as DNA: TGCGCCAGCAGCCAAATGGCAGATTGGGCAGATACGCAGTATTTT.

This clonotype was counted at least ten times. The chain uses TRBV11-2 and TRBJ2-1, with unresolved D. The ends were cut back, 2 bases at V and 9 bases at J, with 14 bases in the middle. CDR3 length equals 14 residues. Germline CDR1 reads SGHAT; CDR2 reads FQNNGV. The CDR3 sequence is CASSLQRTTSEQFF. DNA of the CDR3: TGTGCCAGCAGCTTACAGAGGACCACAAGTGAGCAGTTCTTC.

This clonotype was seen repeatedly, ten times or more. The V and J genes are TRBV6-5 and TRBJ1-1, with 8 bases that match TRBD1. The CDR3 contains 15 residues. The V segment lost 6 bases and the J segment 4 bases; nucleotides outside the gene matches: 10. Germline CDR1 MNHEY, CDR2 SVGAGI. The CDR3 DNA reads as TGTGCCAGCAGGAGGGCAGGGGGCTGGGGCACTGAAGCTTTCTTT. This sequence encodes CASRRAGGWGTEAFF.

The table lists this clonotype with a few counts. A read error may explain this, as a much larger clone is one base away. No DNA is shown, since the ends of the CDR3 on it are uncertain; the CDR3 is the one TCRdb lists. The chain recombines TRBV10-1 with TRBJ2-7; the D call TRBD1 from the table was never checked on the DNA. The CDR3 numbers 13 amino acids, ends counted. The germline CDR1 and CDR2 sequences are WNHNN and SYGVQD (reference sequence). Here the CDR3 reads CACSAGPTYEQYF.

The chain recombines TRBV29-1 with TRBJ2-3, with 10 positions matching TRBD2. Per germline, CDR1 SQVTM and CDR2 ANQGSEA. With V trimmed by 7 bases and J by 14 bases, 18 bases remained unmatched. The CDR3 has 14 amino acids. CDR3 amino acids: CSALSGTSAFVRYF. Written as DNA, the CDR3 is TGCAGCGCCCTGTCCGGGACTAGCGCTTTTGTGCGGTATTTT.

There are many counts of this clonotype. The chain couples TRBV12-3 or TRBV12-4 to TRBJ1-4; TRBD1 might be the D (6 bases). This CDR3 is built from 11 residues. Trimming cost V 2 bases and J 13 bases, with 8 bases left between them. CDR3 in amino acids: CASSLRGALFF. In DNA form, the CDR3 reads TGTGCCAGCAGTTTAAGGGGGGCACTGTTTTTT.

This clonotype was observed many times. The rearrangement joins TRBV3-1 to TRBJ1-1; no firm D call. CDR3 length equals 14 residues. Germline V gene data show CDR1 as LGHDT and CDR2 as YNNKEL (reference sequence). Between the trimmed V and J ends, which lost 0 bases and 6 bases, there was a span of 11 bases. The CDR3 loop is CASSQDRMESEAFF. CDR3 DNA: TGTGCCAGCAGCCAAGATCGGATGGAGTCTGAAGCTTTCTTT.

This clonotype has at least ten counts. This rearrangement joins TRBV5-1 to TRBJ2-2; 8 positions match TRBD1. This CDR3 is 17 amino acids long. V lost 3 bases and J lost 5; bases outside the gene matches: 12. In germline, CDR1 is SGHRS, CDR2 YFSETQ. CDR3 sequence: CASSWPPGQGLTGELFF. The CDR3 DNA follows: TGCGCCAGCAGCTGGCCCCCAGGACAGGGATTAACCGGGGAGCTGTTTTTT.

V is TRBV28 and J is TRBJ1-4; D is possibly TRBD1 (6 bases). The ends were cut back, 2 bases at V and 5 bases at J, with 12 bases in the middle. Germline lookup yields CDR1 MDHEN and CDR2 SYDVKM. The CDR3 totals 15 residues. The CDR3 region has the DNA TGTGCCAGCAGTTTAGGACAGTCCGGAAATGAAAAACTGTTTTTT. Amino acids: CASSLGQSGNEKLFF.

This clonotype has at least ten counts. V and J are TRBV5-6 and TRBJ2-6, with D possibly TRBD2 on 5 matching bases. Germline lookup yields CDR1 SGHDT and CDR2 YYEEEE. The CDR3 has 17 residues. V lost 1 base to trimming and J lost 0 bases, with 11 bases between them. The CDR3 DNA is TGTGCCAGCAGCTTGCCAGCGGCAAGCTCTGGGGCCAACGTCCTGACTTTC. Amino acids: CASSLPAASSGANVLTF.

This clonotype was seen at least ten times. The junction departs from the called germline gene at one end, perhaps through a read error. The genes are TRBV4-2 and TRBJ1-6; 10 positions agree with TRBD1. The germline CDR1 and CDR2 sequences are LGHNA and YNFKEQ. There are 15 residues in the CDR3. The CDR3 here is CASSQTGTGDPLLDF. CDR3 sequence (DNA): TGTGCCAGCAGCCAAACCGGGACAGGGGACCCCCTTTTGGACTTT.